This T cell receptor (beta chain) was sequenced in a study of blood T cell repertoires in COVID-19. Study details: The United States, Italy and Spain supplied acute and convalescent COVID-19 samples. Sources were T cells, B-cell-depleted T cells, or PBMCs; the material itself was cDNA or gDNA.

In the authors' workflow: Estimation of nucleated cell counts relied on the amplification of reference gene primers. Sequencing was performed with immunoSEQ multiplex PCR; in TCRdb, only in-frame clones are kept and a portion is missing. That table is the source of V, J and clone size, and D and trimming were worked out from the DNA. The sample has under 150,000 clones, approximately 80% seen once. The sequence came from a woman aged 45-65 years with acute or convalescent COVID-19. Sequences were obtained from peripheral blood.

This CDR3 is CASTPGLAGNEQFF. As DNA, the CDR3 is TGTGCCAGTACCCCGGGACTAGCGGGTAATGAGCAGTTCTTC. J is TRBJ2-1 and V is TRBV19, with 12 bases lining up with TRBD2. V shed 7 bases, J shed 7 bases, and the junction held 5 bases outside the gene matches. The CDR3 is made up of 14 amino acids. In germline, CDR1 is LNHDA, CDR2 SQIVND (reference sequence).